This is a list of T cell receptor beta chains from one sample in a study of cytomegalovirus exposure and HLA in healthy donors. Only in-frame clones appear in the TCRdb table, and some are missing; sequencing was by immunoSEQ multiplex PCR. Of 45,000 to 55,000 clones listed, about 90% are singletons. The sequencing input was PBMCs. The receptors shown here come from a woman aged 25 to 39 in good health and CMV-seronegative. The CDR3 runs from the conserved cysteine through the conserved F or W. Each record gives: J gene, CDR3 length, clone size, D gene, V gene, CDR3 DNA, CDR3 protein. A D gene is named only where the DNA matches it firmly. Rows give clone size only sometimes, using once, few, many, or a class for an expanded clone.

TRBJ1-1 | 14 | NA | TRBD1 | TRBV9 | TGTGCCAGCAGCGTAGGACAGGGGGCTTATGAAGCTTTCTTT | CASSVGQGAYEAFF
TRBJ1-5 | 19 | NA | TRBD1 | TRBV7-8 | TGTGCCAGTAGCAGCTACAGGGGGAAATACCCGAATAGCAATCAGCCCCAGCATTTT | CASSSYRGKYPNSNQPQHF
TRBJ1-5 | 14 | NA | NA | TRBV13 | TGTGCCAGCAGCTCGCGGGGCCCTAATCAGCCCCAGCATTTT | CASSSRGPNQPQHF
TRBJ2-7 | 14 | NA | NA | TRBV19 | TGTGCCAGTAGTATTCCCCTAGCGCCCTACGAGCAGTACTTC | CASSIPLAPYEQYF
TRBJ2-1 | 13 | NA | TRBD2 | TRBV9 | TGTGCCAGCAGCTCGGGGGGAGTAAATGAGCAGTTCTTC | CASSSGGVNEQFF
TRBJ1-2 | 12 | NA | NA | TRBV28 | TGTGCCAGCAGTTTTCGGGAGTATGGCTACACCTTC | CASSFREYGYTF
TRBJ2-1 | 11 | NA | NA | TRBV4-1 | TGCGCCAGCAGCGGGCCAAATGAGCAGTTCTTC | CASSGPNEQFF
TRBJ2-7 | 13 | few | TRBD2 | TRBV19 | TGTGCCAGCGGGACTAGCGGCACCTACGAGCAGTACTTC | CASGTSGTYEQYF
TRBJ2-1 | 15 | few | TRBD2 | TRBV5-1 | TGCGCCAGCAGGGAGACCGGGACTACTTTCGATGAGCAGTTCTTC | CASRETGTTFDEQFF
TRBJ2-4 | 15 | NA | TRBD1 | TRBV5-1 | TGCGCCAGCAGCGGGGAGACAGGGTTCAAAAACATTCAGTACTTC | CASSGETGFKNIQYF
TRBJ2-7 | 15 | NA | TRBD1 | TRBV5-1 | TGCGCCAGCAGCACCCGGACAGGGGGTTTTTACGAGCAGTACTTC | CASSTRTGGFYEQYF
TRBJ2-7 | 15 | NA | TRBD1 | TRBV28 | TGTGCCAGCAGTTTCCCGACAGGGATTTCCTACGAGCAGTACTTC | CASSFPTGISYEQYF
TRBJ2-2 | 16 | NA | NA | TRBV7-2 | TGTGCCAGCAGCCTTTCGGCGGGGTACTCCACCGGGGAGCTGTTTTTT | CASSLSAGYSTGELFF
TRBJ2-3 | 16 | few | TRBD1 | TRBV18 | TGTGCCAGCTCACGGATGGCAGGGGGTAGCACAGATACGCAGTATTTT | CASSRMAGGSTDTQYF
TRBJ1-5 | 15 | NA | NA | TRBV19 | TGTGCCAGTACCTCACTAGCGGGGGGGCTTCAGCCCCAGCATTTT | CASTSLAGGLQPQHF
TRBJ1-1 | 12 | NA | NA | TRBV9 | TGTGCCAGCAGCAATATGAACACTGAAGCTTTCTTT | CASSNMNTEAFF
TRBJ1-1 | 14 | NA | TRBD1 | TRBV29-1 | TGCAGCGTTGAAGACAGGGGGCGAGGCACTGAAGCTTTCTTT | CSVEDRGRGTEAFF
TRBJ2-7 | 14 | NA | TRBD2 | TRBV2 | TGTGCCAGCGGCGAGGCGGGAGTCCCCTACGAGCAGTACTTC | CASGEAGVPYEQYF
TRBJ2-1 | 14 | NA | NA | TRBV11-2 | TGTGCCAGCACCCAGGTAGGCGGGATCAATGAGCAGTTCTTC | CASTQVGGINEQFF
TRBJ1-1 | 14 | once | NA | TRBV19 | TGTGCCAGCGGTCCCGGCGGGCGCTTCACTGAAGCTTTCTTT | CASGPGGRFTEAFF
TRBJ2-1 | 15 | NA | TRBD2 | TRBV7-2 | TGTGCCAGCAGCTTAGATAGCGGGCCGGTAGGTGAGCAGTTCTTC | CASSLDSGPVGEQFF
TRBJ2-5 | 12 | NA | NA | TRBV30 | TGTGCCTGGAGTACAGGAAAAGAGACCCAGTACTTC | CAWSTGKETQYF
TRBJ2-2 | 16 | once | NA | TRBV9 | TGTGCCAGCAGCGTAGCAGGTGCGGGAACCACCGGGGAGCTGTTTTTT | CASSVAGAGTTGELFF
TRBJ1-1 | 15 | NA | NA | TRBV2 | TGTGCCAGCAGTCCCCAGGCAGGCATGAACACTGAAGCTTTCTTT | CASSPQAGMNTEAFF
TRBJ1-2 | 14 | NA | NA | TRBV4-3 | TGCGCCAGCAGCCCCACTAGGTTCCTCTATGGCTACACCTTC | CASSPTRFLYGYTF
TRBJ2-7 | 13 | NA | NA | TRBV2 | TGTGCCAGCAGTGTGCGGAAGTCCTACGAGCAGTACTTC | CASSVRKSYEQYF
TRBJ2-3 | 19 | NA | TRBD2 | TRBV13 | TGTGCCAGCAGCTTATTAGGTGGCGGCGGCGGGAGAGAATCCGATACGCAGTATTTT | CASSLLGGGGGRESDTQYF
TRBJ2-4 | 15 | NA | NA | TRBV6-5 | TGTGCCAGCAGTTACTCGGCCAGGGGCAAAAACATTCAGTACTTC | CASSYSARGKNIQYF
TRBJ1-2 | 13 | NA | TRBD1 | TRBV10-3 | TGTGCCATCACTGGGACAGGGGGATATGGCTACACCTTC | CAITGTGGYGYTF
TRBJ1-1 | 15 | NA | NA | TRBV4-2 | TGTGCCAGCAGCCAAACGGGACAACGGAACACTGAAGCTTTCTTT | CASSQTGQRNTEAFF
TRBJ2-1 | 16 | NA | NA | TRBV28 | TGTGCCAGCAGTTCCTACATACCCGGGGCCTACAATGAGCAGTTCTTC | CASSSYIPGAYNEQFF
TRBJ2-5 | 17 | NA | NA | TRBV5-1 | TGCGCCAGCAGCCCTGGGTGGGGCCCCGGGGGACAAGAGACCCAGTACTTC | CASSPGWGPGGQETQYF
TRBJ2-2 | 18 | NA | TRBD2 | TRBV5-1 | TGCGCCAGCAGCAAGGGACTAGCGGGAGGATCGAACACCGGGGAGCTGTTTTTT | CASSKGLAGGSNTGELFF
TRBJ2-2 | 16 | NA | TRBD1 | TRBV7-2 | TGTGCCAGCAGCTTCAGACAGGGGGCGTGGGGCGGGGAGCTGTTTTTT | CASSFRQGAWGGELFF
TRBJ1-5 | 15 | NA | NA | TRBV4-1 | TGCGCCAGCAGCCGGGGGGGCGGTAGCAATCAGCCCCAGCATTTT | CASSRGGGSNQPQHF
TRBJ1-5 | 15 | NA | NA | TRBV2 | TGTGCCAGCAGTGGTAGACAGCTTCACAATCAGCCCCAGCATTTT | CASSGRQLHNQPQHF
TRBJ2-7 | 15 | NA | NA | TRBV7-2 | TGTGCCAGCAGCTTATTGGGGGGATTTGCCTACGAGCAGTACTTC | CASSLLGGFAYEQYF
TRBJ1-5 | 14 | NA | NA | TRBV6-4 | TGTGCCAGCAGTGGAAAGGGGGTGAGGCAGCCCCAGCATTTT | CASSGKGVRQPQHF
TRBJ2-1 | 14 | NA | TRBD2 | TRBV6-1 | TGTGCCAGCAGTGATCTGCTAGCGGACAATGAGCAGTTCTTC | CASSDLLADNEQFF
TRBJ2-2 | 16 | NA | NA | TRBV25-1 | TGTGCCAGCAGTGAATGGCGGCAGGGGAACACCGGGGAGCTGTTTTTT | CASSEWRQGNTGELFF
TRBJ2-3 | 13 | NA | TRBD1 | TRBV29-1 | TGCAGCGTCAAATGGACAGGGAAAGATACGCAGTATTTT | CSVKWTGKDTQYF
TRBJ2-5 | 15 | NA | NA | TRBV7-3 | TGTGCCAGCAGCCTCAGTGGGGGGAGACAAGAGACCCAGTACTTC | CASSLSGGRQETQYF
TRBJ2-1 | 14 | NA | TRBD1 | TRBV27 | TGTGCCAGCAGTTTCCTCTCCCAGGGGGATGAGCAGTTCTTC | CASSFLSQGDEQFF
TRBJ1-2 | 15 | NA | TRBD1 | TRBV6-6 | TGTGCCAGCAGTTACTCTGGACAGGAGTACTATGGCTACACCTTC | CASSYSGQEYYGYTF
TRBJ2-2 | 16 | NA | TRBD1 | TRBV7-2 | TGTGCCAGCAGCCGCCGGGACAGGGTGGACACCGGGGAGCTGTTTTTT | CASSRRDRVDTGELFF
TRBJ2-7 | 14 | NA | NA | TRBV7-6 | TGTGCCAGCAGCCCGGGACACTCCTCGTACGAGCAGTACTTC | CASSPGHSSYEQYF
TRBJ2-1 | 15 | NA | TRBD2 | TRBV9 | TGTGCCAGCAGCGTGGGCGGGAGGGCCGGTAATGAGCAGTTCTTC | CASSVGGRAGNEQFF
TRBJ1-2 | 14 | NA | NA | TRBV10-3 | TGTGCCATCAGCAGAGGAGGCGCAACTTATGGCTACACCTTC | CAISRGGATYGYTF